The next 28 T cell receptor beta chains were all read from a single sample in a study of blood T cell repertoires in COVID-19. The repertoire was sequenced with immunoSEQ multiplex PCR; TCRdb's copy has only in-frame clones and lacks some. The table lists about 250,000 clones, 87% of them singletons. The sample consisted of PBMCs or T cells enriched from blood (not recorded which). Every receptor here comes from a woman aged 25-40 years with acute COVID-19.

In this sample, this clone turned up a few times. V usage is TRBV5-6 and J usage is TRBJ1-6; D unclear. CDR1 is SGHDT, CDR2 YYEEEE, per germline. This CDR3 comprises 14 residues. Trimming took 3 bases from V and 5 from J, leaving 9 bases between them. DNA of the CDR3: TGTGCCAGCAGCTCGCGGGATCATAATTCACCCCTCCACTTT. Translated: CASSSRDHNSPLHF.

The rearrangement joins TRBV29-1 to TRBJ2-3, with D tentatively TRBD1 (5 bases). This CDR3 contains 15 residues. Germline assignment: CDR1 SQVTM and CDR2 ANQGSEA. Trimming shortened V by 1 base and J by 0 bases, and 11 bases separated the two germline ends. The CDR3: CSVEGGTTSTDTQYF. CDR3 nucleotides: TGCAGCGTTGAAGGGGGCACGACTAGCACAGATACGCAGTATTTT.

This clone was observed once. The chain carries TRBV19 and TRBJ2-5; D is perhaps TRBD1 (5 bases). The CDR3 length is 16 residues. Germline V gene lookup returns CDR1 LNHDA and CDR2 SQIVND (reference sequence). Trimming removed 3 bases from V and 3 bases from J, with 17 bases in between. The CDR3 nucleotides are TGTGCCAGTAGTATGACGACAGCCACGAGCGAAGAGACCCAGTACTTC. Translated: CASSMTTATSEETQYF.

The gene calls are TRBV29-1 and TRBJ1-1, with D uncertain. This CDR3 has 13 amino acids. The ends were cut back, 7 bases at V and 3 bases at J, with 15 bases in the middle. The germline V gene has CDR1 SQVTM and CDR2 ANQGSEA. The DNA for the CDR3 is TGCAGCGCCACAAGCGTGGTGTACACTGAAGCTTTCTTT. This encodes CSATSVVYTEAFF.

The chain employs TRBV28 and TRBJ2-5; 7 nucleotides match TRBD2. V trimming: 6 bases; J trimming: 3 bases; junction bases outside the gene matches: 4. Germline CDR1 and CDR2: MDHEN and SYDVKM. The CDR3 runs to 13 residues. The CDR3 loop is CASREAGKETQYF. The CDR3 DNA reads as TGTGCCAGCAGAGAAGCGGGGAAAGAGACCCAGTACTTC.

This chain links TRBV3-1 (or the pseudogene TRBV3-2) with TRBJ1-1; tentative D call: TRBD1 (6 bases). The CDR3 runs 17 residues. Trimming pared 4 bases from V and 1 base from J, leaving 19 bases between. Germline assignment: CDR1 LGHDT and CDR2 YNNKEL (reference sequence). CDR3: CASSLTLIQGPNTEAFF. Written as DNA, the CDR3 is TGTGCCAGCAGCCTCACCCTTATACAGGGCCCGAACACTGAAGCTTTCTTT.

The chain links TRBV6-5 to TRBJ2-1; 9 nucleotides match TRBD2. V lost 10 bases to trimming and J lost 4 bases; unmatched junction nucleotides: 5. This CDR3 has 13 amino acids. Germline values: CDR1 MNHEY, CDR2 SVGAGI. CDR3 sequence: CATTSGGYNEQFF. The CDR3 DNA sequence: TGTGCCACCACCAGCGGGGGGTACAATGAGCAGTTCTTC.

The chain employs TRBV27 and TRBJ1-6, with a weak D call TRBD1 (5 bases). The CDR3 extends over 17 amino acids. V was clipped by 3 bases and J by 10 bases, with 22 bases between them. Germline lookup yields CDR1 MNHEY and CDR2 SMNVEV (reference sequence). The CDR3 nucleotides read TGTGCCAGCAGTTTGAGGTCGGAGGGGATCTACGGGTCACCCCTCCACTTT. Protein: CASSLRSEGIYGSPLHF.

V gene TRBV6-2 or TRBV6-3 combines with J gene TRBJ1-5, with D possibly being TRBD1 (5 bases). In germline, CDR1 is MNHEY, CDR2 SVGEGT. The CDR3 runs to 15 residues. Trimming stripped 5 bases from V and 9 bases from J, with 20 bases between. The CDR3 coding sequence is TGTGCCAGCAGTCATGGAGGGGACGGTTCGCGGCCCCAGCATTTT. Protein: CASSHGGDGSRPQHF.

This chain links TRBV28 with TRBJ1-2; TRBD1 agrees at 9 bases. After removal of 2 bases from V and 8 bases from J, the junction contained 9 bases not matched to a gene. This CDR3 is built from 15 residues. Germline CDR1 reads MDHEN; CDR2 reads SYDVKM. The CDR3 bases are TGTGCCAGCAGTTTAAGCGACAGGGGGGCGGACGGCTACACCTTC. Translating gives CASSLSDRGADGYTF.

This clone was counted a few times. V usage is TRBV5-1 and J usage is TRBJ2-7, with a tentative D call TRBD1 (5 bases). The germline gives CDR1 SGHRS, CDR2 YFSETQ. The CDR3 is 11 amino acids. Trimming removed 5 bases from V and 2 bases from J, with 5 bases in between. The CDR3 DNA reads TGCGCCAGCAGAGGGGCCTACGAGCAGTACTTC. Amino acids: CASRGAYEQYF.

CDR3: CASSESSDRVTEAFF. DNA for the CDR3: TGTGCCAGCAGTGAATCCTCCGACAGGGTGACTGAAGCTTTCTTT. The chain carries TRBV2 and TRBJ1-1; 7 nucleotides agree with TRBD1. V lost 2 bases, J lost 5 bases, and 8 bases stayed unmatched. The CDR3 totals 15 residues. Germline-derived CDR1 and CDR2 are SNHLY and FYNNEI.

This chain links TRBV6-4 with TRBJ1-1; D is undetermined. CDR1 and CDR2 from the germline V gene are MRHNA and SNTAGT. The CDR3 is 13 residues long. V lost 1 base to trimming and J lost 4 bases, with 7 bases between them. The CDR3 bases are TGTGCCAGCAGTGACTATAGAGGCACTGAAGCTTTCTTT. As protein: CASSDYRGTEAFF.

The chain recombines TRBV10-3 with TRBJ1-2, with 8 bases aligning to TRBD1. Germline-derived CDR1 and CDR2 are ENHRY and SYGVKD. The CDR3 is 15 amino acids. Trimming cost V 7 bases and J 5 bases; bases outside gene matches: 12. This CDR3 is CAIKREQGDYYGYTF. The DNA for the CDR3 is TGTGCCATCAAAAGGGAACAGGGGGATTATTATGGCTACACCTTC.

V gene TRBV6-5 combines with J gene TRBJ2-7, with 11 bases fitting TRBD2. The germline gives CDR1 MNHEY, CDR2 SVGAGI. The CDR3 is 15 residues long. With V trimmed by 5 bases and J by 0 bases, 3 bases remained unmatched. CDR3 loop: CASSKTSGSSYEQYF. CDR3 bases: TGTGCCAGCAGTAAAACTAGCGGGAGCTCCTACGAGCAGTACTTC.

The chain employs TRBV2 and TRBJ1-1, with 10 bases fitting TRBD1. The CDR3 is made up of 16 amino acids. The J segment lost 6 bases and the V segment lost 1 base, leaving 8 bases of the junction unmatched. CDR1 and CDR2 from the germline V gene are SNHLY and FYNNEI. The CDR3: CASSEGPGQGKSEAFF. CDR3 DNA sequence: TGTGCCAGCAGTGAAGGTCCGGGACAGGGGAAGTCTGAAGCTTTCTTT.

The J gene is TRBJ1-2, the V gene TRBV5-1, with D perhaps matching TRBD1 (5 bases). V was shortened by 0 bases and J by 1 base, with 10 bases between the two germline ends. This CDR3 spans 15 amino acids. CDR1 is SGHRS, CDR2 YFSETQ, per germline. CDR3 loop: CASSLAGDSNYGYTF. The CDR3, as DNA: TGCGCCAGCAGCTTGGCGGGTGACAGTAACTATGGCTACACCTTC.

The chain carries TRBV6-2 or TRBV6-3 and TRBJ1-1, with 11 bases lining up with TRBD1. The CDR3 extends over 16 amino acids. The V gene end was trimmed by 0 bases and the J gene end by 9 bases; junction bases not matched to a gene: 9. Germline V gene data show CDR1 as MNHEY and CDR2 as SVGEGT. The DNA for the CDR3 is TGTGCCAGCAGTTACTCGATAGGACAGGGGGCGGACCAAGCTTTCTTT. Protein sequence: CASSYSIGQGADQAFF.

This sequence joins TRBV28 and TRBJ2-7; possible D gene TRBD1, 5 bases. CDR3 length equals 15 residues. Trimming removed 7 bases at V and 5 bases at J, with 21 bases between. Germline loops: CDR1 MDHEN, CDR2 SYDVKM. CDR3 protein: CASKPQGLRAHEQYF. The CDR3 DNA reads TGTGCCAGCAAACCTCAGGGTCTCCGTGCGCACGAGCAGTACTTC.

This clone was seen more than once but under ten times. This chain connects TRBV6-5 to TRBJ1-5; D ambiguous. This CDR3 has 14 residues. The V and J ends lost 1 base and 7 bases respectively, with 11 bases between them. Germline CDR1 is MNHEY and CDR2 is SVGAGI. Here the CDR3 DNA reads TGTGCCAGCAGTTACTTGGGGAGTAGCCAGCCCCAGCATTTT. Translation gives CASSYLGSSQPQHF.

As concerns this clone: A junction end diverges from the germline sequence, so it may reflect a read error. V and J are TRBV7-7 and TRBJ2-5; possible D gene TRBD2, 5 bases. CDR1 and CDR2 from the germline V gene are SSHAT and FNYEAQ (reference sequence). The CDR3 totals 15 residues. CDR3: CASSSGREYGETQYF. The CDR3 DNA reads as TGTGCTAGCAGCTCGGGTAGGGAGTATGGGGAGACCCAGTACTTC.

In this sample, this clone turned up once. This sequence joins TRBV27 and TRBJ1-6; D gene uncertain. There are 12 residues in the CDR3. Germline V gives CDR1 MNHEY, CDR2 SMNVEV (reference sequence). Trimming shortened V by 3 bases and J by 7 bases, and 4 bases separated the two germline ends. In DNA, the CDR3 is TGTGCCAGCAGTTTGAGAAATTCACCCCTCCACTTT. This codes for CASSLRNSPLHF.

V and J are TRBV7-9 and TRBJ2-7, with TRBD1 identical over 7 bases. This CDR3 region has 16 residues. After removal of 5 bases from V and 3 bases from J, the junction contained 13 bases not matched to a gene. Germline V gene lookup returns CDR1 SEHNR and CDR2 FQNEAQ (reference sequence). In nucleotides, the CDR3 is TGTGCCAGCAGCGCCCGGGACAGTGGTCTAGACTACGAGCAGTACTTC. It is translated as CASSARDSGLDYEQYF.

The chain couples TRBV18 to TRBJ2-7, with unresolved D. In germline, CDR1 is KGHSH, CDR2 LQKENI. This CDR3 comprises 13 residues. V was trimmed by 3 bases and J by 1 base, leaving 7 bases between them. CDR3 sequence (DNA): TGTGCCAGCTCACCGGCAGCGTCCTACGAGCAGTACTTC. Translated, it gives CASSPAASYEQYF.

The chain joins TRBV6-5 to TRBJ2-7; TRBD1 might be the D (5 bases). CDR3 length: 11 amino acids. CDR1 MNHEY and CDR2 SVGAGI come from the germline V gene. V was shortened by 6 bases and J by 7 bases, with 10 bases between the two germline ends. CDR3 region: CASRAGWEQYF. The CDR3 DNA reads TGTGCCAGCAGGGCAGGGTGGGAGCAGTACTTC.

The chain combines TRBV4-2 with TRBJ2-6; no firm D call. Germline CDR1 is LGHNA and CDR2 is YNFKEQ. Trimming removed 4 bases from V and 0 bases from J, with 10 bases in between. The CDR3 is 16 residues long. This CDR3 reads CASSPVPGSGANVLTF. The CDR3 DNA sequence: TGTGCCAGCAGCCCGGTTCCGGGCTCTGGGGCCAACGTCCTGACTTTC.

The V gene is TRBV5-1, the J gene TRBJ1-1; D is perhaps TRBD1 (6 bases). This CDR3 region has 15 residues. With 1 base removed from V and 12 bases from J, the gap between germline ends came to 22 bases. Germline V gives CDR1 SGHRS, CDR2 YFSETQ. The CDR3 spells CASSLSGETGGKSFF. The CDR3 nucleotides are TGCGCCAGCAGCTTGAGTGGCGAGACAGGTGGAAAGTCTTTCTTT. Looking up the rest from reference TRBV5-1 and TRBJ1-1 gives the full variable domain: KAGVTQTPRYLIKTRGQQVTLSCSPISGHRSVSWYQQTPGQGLQFLFEYFSETQRNKGNFPGRFSGRQFSNSRSEMNVSTLELGDSALYLCASSLSGETGGKSFFGQGTRLTVV.

There are a few counts of this clone. The rearrangement joins TRBV5-8 to TRBJ1-2; 11 bases line up with TRBD1. V trimming: 2 bases; J trimming: 7 bases; junction bases outside the gene matches: 7. This CDR3 is built from 15 residues. The V gene's germline CDR1 is SGHTS and CDR2 YDEGEE. The CDR3 here is CASSFLGTGGGGYTF. As DNA, the CDR3 is TGTGCCAGCAGCTTTCTCGGGACAGGGGGTGGTGGCTACACCTTC.